Reported below is one TCR beta chain. The data stem from a study of blood T cell repertoires in COVID-19. Overall study: PBMCs, B-cell-depleted T cells, or T cells were the source of the cDNA or gDNA that made up the material.

This CDR3 is 15 amino acids long. The germline gives CDR1 MNHEY, CDR2 SVGAGI. With 2 bases removed from V and 2 bases from J, the gap between germline ends came to 13 bases. Some clones are missing from TCRdb's copy, which holds only in-frame ones; the method was immunoSEQ multiplex PCR. Of 150,000 to 200,000 clones in the sample, 85% were seen once. The sample taken for sequencing was peripheral blood. The sequence derives from a human donor with acute or convalescent COVID-19. The donor label of this sample is uncertain. The chain is built from TRBV6-5 and TRBJ2-7; D may be TRBD1 (6 bases). Here the CDR3 DNA reads TGTGCCAGCAGTTACGCGCAGGGGCAGACCTACGAGCAGTACTTC. It encodes CASSYAQGQTYEQYF.